This TCR beta chain was documented in a study of CD8 T cells in Susac syndrome. Looked up from germline, CDR1 is SQVTM and CDR2 is ANQGSEA. The CDR3 covers 12 residues. V lost 4 bases and J lost 5, with 9 bases in between. After extraction with the RNeasy kit, roughly 0.5 to 1 ug of the RNA was reverse transcribed using random hexamers. TCRdb reprocessed the immunoSEQ multiplex PCR reads with MiXCR, giving one entry per CDR3 protein. In the table there are about 130,000 distinct CDR3 sequences, around 95% of which are singletons. The controls were healthy donors who were matched for age and sex. This clonotype is a singleton in its sample.

The genes are TRBV29-1 and TRBJ1-5; no reliable D call. What was sequenced was CD4+ T cells from PBMCs. The TCR comes from a human donor in good health. The CDR3 sequence is CSVAESDQPQHF. CDR3 DNA sequence: TGCAGCGTTGCTGAGTCGGATCAGCCCCAGCATTTT.